This T cell receptor beta chain was profiled in a study of OX40 agonist ivuxolimab in advanced cancers. About the investigation overall: Ivuxolimab was an agonistic, fully human IgG2 monoclonal antibody directed against OX40 (CD134), a costimulatory receptor. The paper describes the monotherapy dose-escalation part (N of about 54 patients) of the phase I trial of ivuxolimab. The point of sequencing TCRbeta in the periphery was to test whether ivuxolimab changed TCR sequence diversity and drove clonal T-cell expansion. Partial responses were achieved by three dose-escalation patients, of whom one had hepatocellular carcinoma and two had cutaneous melanoma. Prior anti-PD-1, anti-PD-L1 or anti-CTLA-4 therapy was permitted, and checkpoint inhibitors had been received by 40% to 50% of dose-escalation patients. The dose-escalation cohort was 82.7% male with a mean age of about 54 years, ranging from roughly 20 to 80. Intravenous ivuxolimab was administered to patients every 2 weeks at six dose levels: 0.01, 0.1, 0.3, 1.5, 3 and 10 mg/kg. Among the roughly 52 dose-escalation patients, around 19 had hepatocellular carcinoma, about 15 melanoma, 9 renal cell carcinoma and 9 head and neck cancer. Findings and caveats that apply to the study as a whole: In partial responders in the 0.1-3.0 mg/kg groups, normalized peripheral clonal expansion was found to be among the lowest, especially among CD8+ T cells. After ivuxolimab, CD8+ T cells had more expanded clones than CD4+ T cells on average. Low levels of normalized T-cell clonal expansion were also seen in some patients who did not respond. Clonal expansion of both CD4+ and CD8+ blood T cells was observed from baseline to week 6 at doses 0.1 to 3.0 mg/kg. Which antigens the clonally expanded peripheral T cells were specific for was not determined.

Patients with a history of autoimmune disease or receiving systemic immunosuppression were excluded from the trial. Peripheral blood for TCR sequencing was collected from all dose cohorts at baseline, on cycle 4 day 1, and on cycle 7 day 1. Samples came from an open-label, multicenter, first-in-human phase I dose-escalation trial of ivuxolimab. The trial enrolled adults with locally advanced or metastatic head and neck squamous cell, hepatocellular, melanoma or renal cell carcinoma. Before TCR sequencing, CD4+ T cells and CD8+ T cells were sorted from peripheral blood as separate populations. Genomic DNA was isolated from the sorted cells so that the TCRbeta CDR3 region could be sequenced. TCRbeta CDR3 regions were sequenced using the immunoSEQ Assay. Held by TCRdb, this immuneACCESS table contains in-frame sequences only and omits some clones. Under half of the omission traces to an unresolved V gene where checked; the cause of the rest is unknown. Here the sample has tens of thousands of clones; around four fifths occur a single time. 1.5% to 2% of the sample is held by the ten biggest clonotypes.

The CDR3, cysteine through phenylalanine, is 15 amino acids long. CDR3 DNA is the only sequence kept; it has 45 bases, read in frame from the first base. Unmatched junction bases come to 9, with V trimmed by 3 bases and J by 7 bases. For CDR1 and CDR2, the germline V gene lists LGHNA and YNFKEQ. In the case of this clone: What this receptor recognizes is not known. No clone much larger than this one lies a single base away; base qualities are absent.

The input for sequencing was CD4+ or CD8+ T cells sorted from blood, taken in a trial of the OX40 agonist ivuxolimab. This chain joins TRBV4-2 to TRBJ2-4; TRBD2 lines up with 7 middle nucleotides. The receptor was derived from an adult with an advanced solid tumor such as melanoma, head and neck, liver or kidney cancer. This receptor has the CDR3 CASSQRTSGVNIQYF. The DNA sequence is given as TGTGCCAGCAGCCAGAGGACTAGTGGGGTTAACATTCAGTACTTC.